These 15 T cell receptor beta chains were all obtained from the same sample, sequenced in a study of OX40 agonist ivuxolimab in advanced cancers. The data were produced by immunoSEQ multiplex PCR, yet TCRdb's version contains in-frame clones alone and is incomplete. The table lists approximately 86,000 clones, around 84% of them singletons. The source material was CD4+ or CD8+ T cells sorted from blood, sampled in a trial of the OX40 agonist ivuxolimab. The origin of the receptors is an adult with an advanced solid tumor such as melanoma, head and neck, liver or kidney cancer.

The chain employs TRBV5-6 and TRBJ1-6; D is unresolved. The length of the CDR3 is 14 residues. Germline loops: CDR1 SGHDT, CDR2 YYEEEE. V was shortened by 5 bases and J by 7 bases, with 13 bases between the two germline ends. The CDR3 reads CASSEDRSNSPLHF. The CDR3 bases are TGTGCCAGCAGTGAGGACCGTTCAAATTCACCCCTCCACTTT.

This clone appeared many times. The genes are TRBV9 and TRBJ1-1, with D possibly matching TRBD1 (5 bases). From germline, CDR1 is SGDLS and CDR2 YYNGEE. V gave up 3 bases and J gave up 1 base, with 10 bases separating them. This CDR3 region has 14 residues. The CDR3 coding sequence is TGTGCCAGCAGCGCAGGAGGGACGAACACTGAAGCTTTCTTT. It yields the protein CASSAGGTNTEAFF.

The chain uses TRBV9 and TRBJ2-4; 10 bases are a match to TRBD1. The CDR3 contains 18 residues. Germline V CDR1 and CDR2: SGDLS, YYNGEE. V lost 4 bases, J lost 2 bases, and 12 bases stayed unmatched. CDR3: CASSPRVGTGVTKNIQYF. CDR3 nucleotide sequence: TGTGCCAGCAGCCCAAGAGTGGGGACAGGGGTAACCAAAAACATTCAGTACTTC.

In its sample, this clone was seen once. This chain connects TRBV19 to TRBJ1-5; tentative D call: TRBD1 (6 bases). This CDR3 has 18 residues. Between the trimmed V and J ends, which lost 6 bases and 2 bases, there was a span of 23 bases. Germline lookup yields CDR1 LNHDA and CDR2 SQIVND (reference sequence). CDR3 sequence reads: CASSKGTLQGHGNQPQHF. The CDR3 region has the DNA TGTGCCAGTAGCAAGGGAACTCTACAGGGCCATGGCAATCAGCCCCAGCATTTT.

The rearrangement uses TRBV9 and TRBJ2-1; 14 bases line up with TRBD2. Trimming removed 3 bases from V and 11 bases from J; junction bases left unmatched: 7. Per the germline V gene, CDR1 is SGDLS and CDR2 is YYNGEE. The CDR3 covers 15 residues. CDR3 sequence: CASSATSGRAIKQFF. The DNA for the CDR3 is TGTGCCAGCAGCGCGACTAGCGGGAGGGCCATTAAGCAGTTCTTC.

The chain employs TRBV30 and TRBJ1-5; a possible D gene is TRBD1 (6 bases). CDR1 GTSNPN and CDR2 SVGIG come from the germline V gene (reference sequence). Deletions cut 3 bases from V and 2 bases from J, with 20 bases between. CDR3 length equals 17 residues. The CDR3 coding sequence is TGTGCCTGGAGGCCCACGGCAGGGGTATTAGGCAATCAGCCCCAGCATTTT. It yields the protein CAWRPTAGVLGNQPQHF.

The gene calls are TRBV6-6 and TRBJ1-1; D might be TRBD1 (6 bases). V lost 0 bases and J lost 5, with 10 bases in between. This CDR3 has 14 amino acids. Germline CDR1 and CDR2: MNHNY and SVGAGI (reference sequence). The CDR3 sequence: CASSYSGGATEAFF. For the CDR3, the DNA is TGTGCCAGCAGTTACTCTGGGGGCGCAACTGAAGCTTTCTTT.

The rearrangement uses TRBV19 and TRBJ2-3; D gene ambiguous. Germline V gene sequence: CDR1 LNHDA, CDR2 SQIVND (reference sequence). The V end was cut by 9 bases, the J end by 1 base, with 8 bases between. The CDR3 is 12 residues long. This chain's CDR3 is CASGERTDTQYF. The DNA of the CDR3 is TGTGCCAGCGGTGAACGCACAGATACGCAGTATTTT.

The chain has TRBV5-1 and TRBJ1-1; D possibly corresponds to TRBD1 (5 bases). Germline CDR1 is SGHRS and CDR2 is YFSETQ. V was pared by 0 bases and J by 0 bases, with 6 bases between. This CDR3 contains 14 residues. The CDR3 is CASSLGTMNTEAFF. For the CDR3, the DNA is TGCGCCAGCAGCTTGGGGACAATGAACACTGAAGCTTTCTTT.

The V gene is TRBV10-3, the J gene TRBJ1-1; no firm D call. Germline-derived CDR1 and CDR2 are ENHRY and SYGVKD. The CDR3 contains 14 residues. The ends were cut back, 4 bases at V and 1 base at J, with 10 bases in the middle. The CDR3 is CAISVLGENTEAFF. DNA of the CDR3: TGTGCCATCAGTGTACTAGGCGAGAACACTGAAGCTTTCTTT.

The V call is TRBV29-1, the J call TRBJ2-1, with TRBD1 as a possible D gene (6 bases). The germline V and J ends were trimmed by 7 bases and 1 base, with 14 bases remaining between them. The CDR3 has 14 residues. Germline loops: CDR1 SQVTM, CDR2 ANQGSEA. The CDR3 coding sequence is TGCAGCGGCTGGGACACTCAATCCTACAATGAGCAGTTCTTC. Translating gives CSGWDTQSYNEQFF.

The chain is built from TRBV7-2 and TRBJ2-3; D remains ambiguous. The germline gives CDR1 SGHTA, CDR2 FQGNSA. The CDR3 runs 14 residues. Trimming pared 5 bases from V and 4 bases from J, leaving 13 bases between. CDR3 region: CASSLHPNPDTQYF. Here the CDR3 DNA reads TGTGCCAGCAGCCTCCACCCGAACCCAGATACGCAGTATTTT.

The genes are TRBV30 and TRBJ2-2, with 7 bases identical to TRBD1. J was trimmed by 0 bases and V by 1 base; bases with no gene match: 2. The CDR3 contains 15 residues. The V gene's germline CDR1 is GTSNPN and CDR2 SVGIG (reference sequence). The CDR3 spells CAWSAGTANTGELFF. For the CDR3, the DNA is TGTGCCTGGAGTGCCGGGACAGCGAACACCGGGGAGCTGTTTTTT.

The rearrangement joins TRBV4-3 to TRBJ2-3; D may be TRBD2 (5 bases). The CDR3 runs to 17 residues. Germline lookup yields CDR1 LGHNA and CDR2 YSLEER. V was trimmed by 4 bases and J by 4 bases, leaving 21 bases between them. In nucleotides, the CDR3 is TGCGCCAGCAGCCCCATGTCTTCCGGGGAGTGGGCAGATACGCAGTATTTT. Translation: CASSPMSSGEWADTQYF.

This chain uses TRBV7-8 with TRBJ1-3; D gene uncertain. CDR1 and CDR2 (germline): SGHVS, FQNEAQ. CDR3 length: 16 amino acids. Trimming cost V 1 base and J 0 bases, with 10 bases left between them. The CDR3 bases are TGTGCCAGCAGCTTAGGGCTATCCACCTCTGGAAACACCATATATTTT. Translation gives CASSLGLSTSGNTIYF.